These 7 T cell receptor beta chains originate from one sample sequenced in a study of T-cell memory formation after mild COVID-19. TCRdb analysed the 5' RACE reads with MiXCR anew, one entry per CDR3 protein. The repertoire holds roughly 310,000 distinct CDR3 sequences, with around 15% as singletons. The sample taken for sequencing was PBMCs or a T cell subset sorted from them (not recorded which). These receptors all stem from a man between 18 and 29 years old who had mild COVID-19 (a few samples of this study predate the infection). Cell type and time point are not known.

The V and J genes are TRBV7-8 and TRBJ2-2; D is undetermined. In germline, CDR1 is SGHVS, CDR2 FQNEAQ. The CDR3 loop spans 15 amino acids. The V and J ends lost 5 bases and 6 bases respectively, with 16 bases between them. CDR3 in DNA: TGTGCCAGCAGCCGAGAAGCCAGTACTTCCGGGGAGCTGTTTTTT. Amino acid sequence: CASSREASTSGELFF.

This clonotype has just a few counts. The V gene is TRBV20-1, the J gene TRBJ1-5; D unclear. Trimming took off 3 bases at V and 0 bases at J, with 9 bases between the two ends. Per the germline V gene, CDR1 is DFQATT and CDR2 is SNEGSKA (reference sequence). The CDR3 covers 14 residues. The chain's CDR3 is CSASSQVSNQPQHF. The CDR3, as DNA: TGCAGTGCTAGCTCACAAGTTAGCAATCAGCCCCAGCATTTT.

The CDR3 bases are TGTGCCAGCAGCCCCACCTTGGTCTACGAGCAGTACGTC. This sequence encodes CASSPTLVYEQYV. This sequence joins TRBV7-2 and TRBJ2-7; D gene uncertain. This CDR3 spans 13 amino acids. Germline V gene data show CDR1 as SGHTA and CDR2 as FQGNSA. The V end lost 5 bases, the J end lost 3 bases, and 11 bases lay between the germline ends.

Only a few counts were recorded for this clonotype. The genes are TRBV7-2 and TRBJ2-1, with D perhaps matching TRBD1 (6 bases). V lost 5 bases and J 1 base, leaving 12 bases between the germline ends. There are 15 residues in the CDR3. Per germline, CDR1 SGHTA and CDR2 FQGNSA. The CDR3 region has the DNA TGTGCCAGCAGCGCCGGACAGTATTCCTACAATGAGCAGTTCTTC. Residues: CASSAGQYSYNEQFF.

The chain recombines TRBV10-3 with TRBJ2-7, with 7 nucleotides matching TRBD1. The germline V gene has CDR1 ENHRY and CDR2 SYGVKD. The CDR3 is 14 amino acids. V dropped 0 bases and J dropped 3; count of bases not matched to a gene: 2. CDR3 sequence reads: CAISESRDSYEQYV. The CDR3 nucleotides are TGTGCCATCAGTGAGTCCCGGGACAGCTACGAGCAGTACGTC.

This clonotype was counted at least ten times. The rearrangement links TRBV7-9 to TRBJ1-1; tentatively, D is TRBD1 (5 bases). The germline V and J ends were trimmed by 5 bases and 6 bases, with 13 bases remaining between them. Per germline, CDR1 SEHNR and CDR2 FQNEAQ (reference sequence). The CDR3 is 13 residues long. CDR3 in amino acids: CASSTQTGPEAFF. CDR3 nucleotide sequence: TGTGCCAGCAGCACCCAGACGGGGCCTGAAGCTTTCTTT.

This clonotype was counted many times. The chain is built from TRBV4-2 and TRBJ2-2; 8 bases are shared with TRBD2. The germline CDR1 and CDR2 sequences are LGHNA and YNFKEQ. The length of the CDR3 is 16 residues. The trim removed 0 bases at V and 4 bases at J, leaving 4 bases unmatched. This chain's CDR3 is CASSQDPGGATGELFF. In nucleotides, the CDR3 is TGTGCCAGCAGCCAAGATCCGGGGGGGGCCACCGGGGAGCTGTTTTTT.